This TCR beta chain stems from a study of cytomegalovirus exposure and HLA in healthy donors. Notes on the study in general: Some TCR beta chains (more than 150 of them) were listed as cytomegalovirus-associated. First-cohort TCR clusters were later found to tend to co-occur in the roughly 120 validation repertoires. Generally TCR sequences proved uncommon, though certain public TCRs appeared in numerous donors.

Trimming cost V 3 bases and J 0 bases, with 9 bases left between them. CDR1 is GTSNPN and CDR2 is SVGIG in the germline V gene (reference sequence). The CDR3 totals 14 residues. Using immunoSEQ multiplex PCR, the repertoire was profiled, and TCRdb retains in-frame clones only, with some absent. The sample comprises roughly 73,000 clones, around 95% of which are singletons, and about 3% rests with the top ten. Details on this clone: Its antigen remains unknown.

The chain carries TRBV30 and TRBJ1-3; weak D call: TRBD1 (5 bases). Sequencing was carried out using PBMCs. The TCR was taken from a man younger than 30 in good health and CMV-seronegative. The CDR3 DNA reads as TGTGCCTGGAGCGGGGGGGTCTCTGGAAACACCATATATTTT. Translation: CAWSGGVSGNTIYF.